This T cell receptor beta chain was recorded in a study of blood T cell repertoires in COVID-19. Study summary: Acute-phase and convalescent COVID-19 samples originated in the United States, Italy and Spain. T cells, B-cell-depleted T cells, or PBMCs provided the cDNA or gDNA that served as material.

The germline CDR1 and CDR2 sequences are SGHKS and YYEKEE (reference sequence). The CDR3 sequence is 14 residues long. The ends were cut back, 5 bases at V and 5 bases at J, with 16 bases in the middle. Original data processing: Using reference gene primer amplification, nucleated cell counts were estimated. Sequenced by immunoSEQ multiplex PCR; TCRdb stores in-frame clones only, minus some. Clone size and the V and J calls come from that table; the DNA yielded D and trimming. The sample lists under 300,000 clones, roughly 86% occurring once. The chain combines TRBV5-5 with TRBJ2-5; no firm D call. The sequence came from a man aged 18-30 years with active or convalescent COVID-19. The source material was peripheral blood. The CDR3 sequence is CASRQTPVKETQYF. The CDR3 DNA follows: TGTGCCAGCAGGCAGACACCCGTGAAGGAGACCCAGTACTTC. Filled out from reference TRBV5-5 and TRBJ2-5, the complete variable domain reads DAGVTQSPTHLIKTRGQQVTLRCSPISGHKSVSWYQQVLGQGPQFIFQYYEKEERGRGNFPDRFSARQFPNYSSELNVNALLLGDSALYLCASRQTPVKETQYFGPGTRLLVL.